This is a list of T cell receptor beta chains from one sample in a study of T cell changes during pregnancy in multiple sclerosis. The method was immunoSEQ multiplex PCR; TCRdb's version includes in-frame clones alone and lacks a portion of them. The sample records around 25,000 clones, roughly 80% being singletons. The sequences come from CD8+ T cells from peripheral blood mononuclear cells, collected in the first trimester of pregnancy. The receptors were sampled from a female donor in good health, enrolled as a control in a pregnancy study. CDR3s include the opening cysteine and the closing phenylalanine or tryptophan. D genes are given only for firm matches. Some rows mark clone size as missing; the rest say once, few, many or name a class of expanded clone.

CDR3 protein: CASSLSEDPSTDTQYF; CDR3 DNA: TGTGCCAGCAGTTTATCAGAAGATCCTAGCACAGATACGCAGTATTTT; clone size: once; D gene: NA; J gene: TRBJ2-3; V gene: TRBV28
CDR3 protein: CASRGDGGMNTEAFF; CDR3 DNA: TGTGCCAGCAGAGGGGACGGGGGAATGAACACTGAAGCTTTCTTT; clone size: few; D gene: NA; J gene: TRBJ1-1; V gene: TRBV2
CDR3 protein: CASSTGQPSSPLHF; CDR3 DNA: TGTGCCAGTAGTACCGGACAGCCGAGTTCACCCCTCCACTTT; clone size: NA; D gene: NA; J gene: TRBJ1-6; V gene: TRBV19
CDR3 protein: CASAKSYEQYF; CDR3 DNA: TGTGCCAGCGCAAAGAGTTACGAGCAGTACTTC; clone size: NA; D gene: NA; J gene: TRBJ2-7; V gene: TRBV28
CDR3 protein: CASSLISRGSYNSPLHF; CDR3 DNA: TGTGCCAGCAGCTTAATTTCCCGGGGCTCCTATAATTCACCCCTCCACTTT; clone size: NA; D gene: NA; J gene: TRBJ1-6; V gene: TRBV7-2
CDR3 protein: CASSEVPGAGGRTDTQYF; CDR3 DNA: TGTGCCAGCAGCGAGGTCCCCGGGGCGGGGGGGCGAACAGATACGCAGTATTTT; clone size: NA; D gene: TRBD2; J gene: TRBJ2-3; V gene: TRBV9
CDR3 protein: CASSLAGQGAYEQYF; CDR3 DNA: TGTGCCAGCAGCTTGGCAGGACAGGGGGCCTACGAGCAGTACTTC; clone size: NA; D gene: TRBD1; J gene: TRBJ2-7; V gene: TRBV5-6
CDR3 protein: CASSPYSGANVLTF; CDR3 DNA: TGTGCCAGCAGTCCCTACTCTGGGGCCAACGTCCTGACTTTC; clone size: NA; D gene: NA; J gene: TRBJ2-6; V gene: TRBV25-1
CDR3 protein: CAGGEGSHPVLSYEQYF; CDR3 DNA: TGTGCCGGGGGGGAGGGATCACACCCCGTACTCTCCTACGAGCAGTACTTC; clone size: once; D gene: TRBD2; J gene: TRBJ2-7; V gene: TRBV2
CDR3 protein: CASRGLGTGLYNEQFF; CDR3 DNA: TGCGCCAGCAGGGGGTTGGGGACAGGGCTTTACAATGAGCAGTTCTTC; clone size: once; D gene: TRBD1; J gene: TRBJ2-1; V gene: TRBV4-1
CDR3 protein: CASRASGGLGETQYF; CDR3 DNA: TGCGCCAGCAGAGCTAGCGGGGGCCTAGGGGAGACCCAGTACTTC; clone size: NA; D gene: TRBD2; J gene: TRBJ2-5; V gene: TRBV4-3
CDR3 protein: CASSHTGGGADPTDTQYF; CDR3 DNA: TGTGCCAGCAGCCACACCGGCGGGGGGGCAGACCCCACAGATACGCAGTATTTT; clone size: once; D gene: TRBD2; J gene: TRBJ2-3; V gene: TRBV7-9
CDR3 protein: CSVEPSGSGNEQFF; CDR3 DNA: TGCAGCGTTGAACCTAGCGGGAGTGGCAATGAGCAGTTCTTC; clone size: NA; D gene: TRBD2; J gene: TRBJ2-1; V gene: TRBV29-1
CDR3 protein: CSVEDLETDAYEQYF; CDR3 DNA: TGCAGCGTTGAAGATCTGGAGACAGATGCCTACGAGCAGTACTTC; clone size: NA; D gene: NA; J gene: TRBJ2-7; V gene: TRBV29-1
CDR3 protein: CASSETGSSGANVLTF; CDR3 DNA: TGCGCCAGCAGCGAAACAGGGAGCTCTGGGGCCAACGTCCTGACTTTC; clone size: NA; D gene: NA; J gene: TRBJ2-6; V gene: TRBV4-3
CDR3 protein: CASSDNGGGSAGELFF; CDR3 DNA: TGTGCCAGCAGTGACAATGGCGGGGGATCGGCCGGGGAGCTGTTTTTT; clone size: NA; D gene: TRBD2; J gene: TRBJ2-2; V gene: TRBV6-4
CDR3 protein: CASSLAYVNTEAFF; CDR3 DNA: TGTGCCAGCAGCTTAGCCTACGTGAACACTGAAGCTTTCTTT; clone size: NA; D gene: NA; J gene: TRBJ1-1; V gene: TRBV7-8
CDR3 protein: CASSPRAGEGTGELFF; CDR3 DNA: TGTGCCAGCAGCCCCCGAGCGGGGGAGGGCACCGGGGAGCTGTTTTTT; clone size: few; D gene: TRBD2; J gene: TRBJ2-2; V gene: TRBV4-2
CDR3 protein: CATSRDRGRYGYTF; CDR3 DNA: TGTGCCACCAGCAGAGATAGGGGGCGTTATGGCTACACCTTC; clone size: NA; D gene: TRBD1; J gene: TRBJ1-2; V gene: TRBV15
CDR3 protein: CASSQTGLSTEAFF; CDR3 DNA: TGTGCCAGCTCACAGACAGGGCTGAGCACTGAAGCTTTCTTT; clone size: NA; D gene: TRBD1; J gene: TRBJ1-1; V gene: TRBV18
CDR3 protein: CASSLLPGTGRFGQPQHF; CDR3 DNA: TGTGCCAGCAGTTTATTGCCGGGGACAGGGAGATTTGGTCAGCCCCAGCATTTT; clone size: NA; D gene: TRBD1; J gene: TRBJ1-5; V gene: TRBV28
CDR3 protein: CASSLQGQPQHF; CDR3 DNA: TGTGCCAGCAGTTTGCAGGGACAGCCCCAGCATTTT; clone size: NA; D gene: NA; J gene: TRBJ1-5; V gene: TRBV25-1
CDR3 protein: CSAREGSGANVLTF; CDR3 DNA: TGCAGCGCCAGGGAGGGCTCTGGGGCCAACGTCCTGACTTTC; clone size: few; D gene: TRBD2; J gene: TRBJ2-6; V gene: TRBV29-1
CDR3 protein: CASSVDSQETQYF; CDR3 DNA: TGTGCCAGCAGCGTAGACAGCCAAGAGACCCAGTACTTC; clone size: NA; D gene: NA; J gene: TRBJ2-5; V gene: TRBV9
CDR3 protein: CASSPHGGQGFTEAFF; CDR3 DNA: TGCGCCAGCAGCCCCCATGGGGGACAGGGGTTCACTGAAGCTTTCTTT; clone size: NA; D gene: TRBD1; J gene: TRBJ1-1; V gene: TRBV4-1
CDR3 protein: CASSLGPGKSTDTQYF; CDR3 DNA: TGTGCCAGCAGCTTAGGGCCAGGGAAAAGCACAGATACGCAGTATTTT; clone size: once; D gene: NA; J gene: TRBJ2-3; V gene: TRBV11-1
CDR3 protein: CASNTGNYGYTF; CDR3 DNA: TGTGCCAGCAATACAGGGAACTATGGCTACACCTTC; clone size: NA; D gene: NA; J gene: TRBJ1-2; V gene: TRBV5-5
CDR3 protein: CASSLLQGAQPQHF; CDR3 DNA: TGTGCCAGCAGTTTATTACAGGGGGCTCAGCCCCAGCATTTT; clone size: NA; D gene: TRBD1; J gene: TRBJ1-5; V gene: TRBV28
CDR3 protein: CASSLGAGSGYTF; CDR3 DNA: TGTGCCAGCAGCTTAGGGGCAGGATCTGGCTACACCTTC; clone size: once; D gene: NA; J gene: TRBJ1-2; V gene: TRBV13
CDR3 protein: CASSDSPSSGGGTDTQYF; CDR3 DNA: TGTGCCAGCAGTGACTCGCCTTCCAGCGGGGGGGGCACAGATACGCAGTATTTT; clone size: NA; D gene: TRBD2; J gene: TRBJ2-3; V gene: TRBV6-4
CDR3 protein: CAIRQTVGSYEQYF; CDR3 DNA: TGTGCCATCAGACAGACAGTGGGCAGCTACGAGCAGTACTTC; clone size: NA; D gene: NA; J gene: TRBJ2-7; V gene: TRBV10-3
CDR3 protein: CATSYGGAGETQYF; CDR3 DNA: TGTGCCACCAGCTACGGGGGGGCGGGAGAGACCCAGTACTTC; clone size: NA; D gene: TRBD2; J gene: TRBJ2-5; V gene: TRBV15
CDR3 protein: CASNREYTDTQYF; CDR3 DNA: TGTGCCAGCAATCGGGAATACACAGATACGCAGTATTTT; clone size: once; D gene: NA; J gene: TRBJ2-3; V gene: TRBV7-9
CDR3 protein: CASSIPNRDGYTF; CDR3 DNA: TGTGCCAGTAGTATACCCAACAGGGATGGCTACACCTTC; clone size: NA; D gene: NA; J gene: TRBJ1-2; V gene: TRBV19
CDR3 protein: CASSFKTGLYNSPLHF; CDR3 DNA: TGCGCCAGCAGCTTTAAGACAGGACTCTATAATTCACCCCTCCACTTT; clone size: NA; D gene: NA; J gene: TRBJ1-6; V gene: TRBV5-1
CDR3 protein: CASSPTSTDTQYF; CDR3 DNA: TGTGCCAGCAGCCCTACTAGCACAGATACGCAGTATTTT; clone size: NA; D gene: NA; J gene: TRBJ2-3; V gene: TRBV9
CDR3 protein: CASSLRLISGGTDTQYF; CDR3 DNA: TGCGCCAGCAGCTTGCGGTTGATCAGCGGGGGAACAGATACGCAGTATTTT; clone size: NA; D gene: TRBD2; J gene: TRBJ2-3; V gene: TRBV5-1
CDR3 protein: CASSVRGYGYTF; CDR3 DNA: TGTGCCAGCAGCGTCCGGGGCTATGGCTACACCTTC; clone size: NA; D gene: NA; J gene: TRBJ1-2; V gene: TRBV9
CDR3 protein: CASSYSGRGRDGYTF; CDR3 DNA: TGTGCCAGCAGTTACTCGGGCAGGGGGCGCGATGGCTACACCTTC; clone size: once; D gene: TRBD1; J gene: TRBJ1-2; V gene: TRBV6-6
CDR3 protein: CASSSREGPNSPLHF; CDR3 DNA: TGCGCCAGCAGTTCCCGGGAGGGTCCAAATTCACCCCTCCACTTT; clone size: NA; D gene: NA; J gene: TRBJ1-6; V gene: TRBV5-1
CDR3 protein: CASSDSGDSGTQYF; CDR3 DNA: TGTGCCAGCAGTGACTCGGGGGACAGCGGTACGCAGTATTTT; clone size: few; D gene: TRBD1; J gene: TRBJ2-3; V gene: TRBV6-4
CDR3 protein: CASSLSGQSLTDTQYF; CDR3 DNA: TGTGCCAGCAGCTTATCGGGACAGTCTCTAACAGATACGCAGTATTTT; clone size: NA; D gene: TRBD1; J gene: TRBJ2-3; V gene: TRBV7-2
CDR3 protein: CASSGTGVSGANVLTF; CDR3 DNA: TGTGCCAGCTCTGGGACAGGGGTTTCTGGGGCCAACGTCCTGACTTTC; clone size: NA; D gene: TRBD1; J gene: TRBJ2-6; V gene: TRBV7-9
CDR3 protein: CASSSKLGQGETDGYTF; CDR3 DNA: TGTGCCAGCAGCTCTAAGTTGGGACAGGGAGAGACGGATGGCTACACCTTC; clone size: NA; D gene: TRBD1; J gene: TRBJ1-2; V gene: TRBV13
CDR3 protein: CASSLRLAGAYEQYF; CDR3 DNA: TGTGCCAGCAGTTTACGACTAGCGGGAGCCTACGAGCAGTACTTC; clone size: few; D gene: TRBD2; J gene: TRBJ2-7; V gene: TRBV27
CDR3 protein: CASSLWAGGSITEAFF; CDR3 DNA: TGCGCCAGCAGCCTATGGGCAGGGGGGTCGATCACTGAAGCTTTCTTT; clone size: NA; D gene: TRBD1; J gene: TRBJ1-1; V gene: TRBV4-1
CDR3 protein: CAWVPGQGNTEAFF; CDR3 DNA: TGTGCCTGGGTTCCGGGACAGGGCAACACTGAAGCTTTCTTT; clone size: NA; D gene: TRBD1; J gene: TRBJ1-1; V gene: TRBV30
CDR3 protein: CASSTTSGSSYEQYF; CDR3 DNA: TGTGCCAGCAGCACCACTAGCGGGAGCTCCTACGAGCAGTACTTC; clone size: NA; D gene: TRBD2; J gene: TRBJ2-7; V gene: TRBV13
CDR3 protein: CASSYETSGPDTQYF; CDR3 DNA: TGTGCCAGCAGTTACGAAACTAGCGGGCCAGATACGCAGTATTTT; clone size: NA; D gene: TRBD2; J gene: TRBJ2-3; V gene: TRBV6-6